These T cell receptor beta chains were read from a single sample in a study of response to subunit inactivated influenza vaccine. TCRdb reanalysed the RT-PCR reads using MiXCR and keeps one entry per CDR3 protein. The table lists more than 450,000 distinct CDR3 sequences, approximately 7.7% of them singletons, with under 15% in the top ten. Source: PBMCs from blood, taken roughly 24 months after vaccination. These receptors all stem from a man between 50 and 75 years old who received an inactivated influenza vaccine. CDR3s include the opening cysteine and the closing phenylalanine or tryptophan. The order of the fields is V gene, D gene, J gene, clone size, CDR3 DNA, CDR3 protein. D genes are given only for firm matches. Rows may omit the clone size; those that give it use once, few, many or a size class.

v_call: TRBV15
d_call: TRBD1
j_call: TRBJ1-5
clone_size: many
cdr3_nt: TGTGCCACCAGCAGAGGGACAGGGGGCATTCGTCAGCCCCAGCATTTT
cdr3_aa: CATSRGTGGIRQPQHF

v_call: TRBV27
d_call: TRBD2
j_call: TRBJ2-1
clone_size: .
cdr3_nt: TGTGCCAGCAGTAAGGACTCGAGGACTAGCTTATACAATGAGCAGTTCTTC
cdr3_aa: CASSKDSRTSLYNEQFF

v_call: TRBV5-1
d_call: .
j_call: TRBJ2-7
clone_size: few
cdr3_nt: TGCGCCAGCAGCTCCCGGTGGGGGGACGAGCAGTACTTC
cdr3_aa: CASSSRWGDEQYF

v_call: TRBV20-1
d_call: TRBD2
j_call: TRBJ2-7
clone_size: .
cdr3_nt: TGCAGTGCTAGAGGGCCGACGGGGGGATGGACCGAGCAGTACTTC
cdr3_aa: CSARGPTGGWTEQYF

v_call: TRBV10-3
d_call: .
j_call: TRBJ1-1
clone_size: many
cdr3_nt: TGTGCCATCAGTGTCGGGTTAAACACTGAAGCTTTCTTT
cdr3_aa: CAISVGLNTEAFF

v_call: TRBV20-1
d_call: .
j_call: TRBJ1-2
clone_size: few
cdr3_nt: TGCAGTGCTAGGTGGTGGGGATTTGGCTATGGCTACACCTTC
cdr3_aa: CSARWWGFGYGYTF

v_call: TRBV30
d_call: .
j_call: TRBJ1-6
clone_size: few
cdr3_nt: TGTGCCTGGAGTGCCTCCCGGGGGCCGGATAATTCACCCCTCCACTTT
cdr3_aa: CAWSASRGPDNSPLHF

v_call: TRBV28
d_call: TRBD2
j_call: TRBJ2-3
clone_size: .
cdr3_nt: TGTGCCAGCAGTGCACCGGGACTAGCGGGGGAAGATACGCAGTATTTT
cdr3_aa: CASSAPGLAGEDTQYF

v_call: TRBV10-3
d_call: TRBD2
j_call: TRBJ2-7
clone_size: many
cdr3_nt: TGTGCCATCAGTGGGGGACTAGCTCCGAAATACGAGCAGTACTTC
cdr3_aa: CAISGGLAPKYEQYF

v_call: TRBV7-2
d_call: .
j_call: TRBJ2-7
clone_size: .
cdr3_nt: TGTGCCAGCAGTTCACCTCCCCTCTACGAGCAGTACTTC
cdr3_aa: CASSSPPLYEQYF

v_call: TRBV5-1
d_call: TRBD2
j_call: TRBJ2-3
clone_size: few
cdr3_nt: TGCGCCAGCAGCTTGAGACTAGCGGAGTATGCTAGCACAGATACGCAGTATTTT
cdr3_aa: CASSLRLAEYASTDTQYF

v_call: TRBV28
d_call: .
j_call: TRBJ2-7
clone_size: .
cdr3_nt: TGTGCCAGCAGTTCATGGGGCGGGTTCAGGAGCTCCTACGAGCAGTACTTC
cdr3_aa: CASSSWGGFRSSYEQYF

v_call: TRBV5-6
d_call: .
j_call: TRBJ2-1
clone_size: many
cdr3_nt: TGTGCCAGCAGCCAGTACACGGGGATTCATGGTGAGCAGTTCTTC
cdr3_aa: CASSQYTGIHGEQFF

v_call: TRBV18
d_call: .
j_call: TRBJ2-6
clone_size: many
cdr3_nt: TGTGCCAGCTCACCAATCCCTGGGGCCAACGTCCTGACTTTC
cdr3_aa: CASSPIPGANVLTF

v_call: TRBV4-2
d_call: TRBD2
j_call: TRBJ2-7
clone_size: many
cdr3_nt: TGTGCCAGCAGCCAAGCGGGTAGCGGGGGCCTTAGCTCCTACGAGCAGTACTTC
cdr3_aa: CASSQAGSGGLSSYEQYF

v_call: TRBV5-5
d_call: .
j_call: TRBJ2-7
clone_size: .
cdr3_nt: TGTGCCAGCAGCAGGGACTGGTTCTCCTACGAGCAGTACTTC
cdr3_aa: CASSRDWFSYEQYF

v_call: TRBV4-3
d_call: TRBD2
j_call: TRBJ2-3
clone_size: .
cdr3_nt: TGCGCCAGCAGCCAAGATACGGGGGGAGAGGGCGGGATCACAGATACGCAGTATTTT
cdr3_aa: CASSQDTGGEGGITDTQYF

v_call: TRBV4-2
d_call: .
j_call: TRBJ2-2
clone_size: few
cdr3_nt: TGTGCCAGCAGCCTCAGAGTGGACGGGGAGCTGTTTTTT
cdr3_aa: CASSLRVDGELFF

v_call: TRBV6-2/TRBV6-3
d_call: TRBD2
j_call: TRBJ2-5
clone_size: many
cdr3_nt: TGTGCCAGCAGTTACGTCGGACTAGCGGGGGAGACCCAGTACTTC
cdr3_aa: CASSYVGLAGETQYF

v_call: TRBV29-1
d_call: .
j_call: TRBJ2-3
clone_size: few
cdr3_nt: TGCAGCGTTGAGGGACCAGATACGCAGTATTTT
cdr3_aa: CSVEGPDTQYF

v_call: TRBV3-1
d_call: .
j_call: TRBJ1-1
clone_size: .
cdr3_nt: TGTGCCAGCAGCCTGGTAGCGGATAACACTGAAGCTTTCTTT
cdr3_aa: CASSLVADNTEAFF

v_call: TRBV7-9
d_call: .
j_call: TRBJ2-7
clone_size: few
cdr3_nt: TGTGCCAGCAGCTTTGGGCCAATCTACGAGCAGTACTTC
cdr3_aa: CASSFGPIYEQYF

v_call: TRBV12-3/TRBV12-4
d_call: TRBD1
j_call: TRBJ1-1
clone_size: many
cdr3_nt: TGTGCCAGCAGTTTATCTTTTACAGGGGGCTTTAACACTGAAGCTTTCTTT
cdr3_aa: CASSLSFTGGFNTEAFF

v_call: TRBV4-2
d_call: TRBD2
j_call: TRBJ2-1
clone_size: .
cdr3_nt: TGTGCCAGCAGCCAAGATTATAGCGGGGGCTACAATGAGCAGTTCTTC
cdr3_aa: CASSQDYSGGYNEQFF

v_call: TRBV10-2
d_call: .
j_call: TRBJ2-5
clone_size: .
cdr3_nt: TGCGCCAGCAGTGAGTCTCTGGCGAGTCTGGAGACCCAGTACTTC
cdr3_aa: CASSESLASLETQYF

v_call: TRBV7-2
d_call: .
j_call: TRBJ2-3
clone_size: many
cdr3_nt: TGTGCCAGCAGCCAAAGGTTCCGGCCCGGGGATACGCAGTATTTT
cdr3_aa: CASSQRFRPGDTQYF

v_call: TRBV6-2/TRBV6-3
d_call: .
j_call: TRBJ2-7
clone_size: few
cdr3_nt: TGTGCCAGCAGACGACAGTTTCCCTACGAGCAGTACTTC
cdr3_aa: CASRRQFPYEQYF

v_call: TRBV12-3/TRBV12-4
d_call: .
j_call: TRBJ2-3
clone_size: .
cdr3_nt: TGTGCCAACCAGACTGGACCTAGCACAGATACGCAGTATTTT
cdr3_aa: CANQTGPSTDTQYF

v_call: TRBV3-1
d_call: .
j_call: TRBJ2-7
clone_size: .
cdr3_nt: TGTGCCAGCAGCCTCACTCCAGGGGATACCTACGAGCAGTACTTC
cdr3_aa: CASSLTPGDTYEQYF

v_call: TRBV20-1
d_call: TRBD1
j_call: TRBJ2-1
clone_size: .
cdr3_nt: TGCTGTGCTAGAGGCTTTGAAGGACAGGGTATCGTTTACAATGAGCAGTTCTTC
cdr3_aa: CCARGFEGQGIVYNEQFF

v_call: TRBV6-2/TRBV6-3
d_call: TRBD2
j_call: TRBJ2-2
clone_size: many
cdr3_nt: TGTGCCAGCAGCCCACTAGCGGGGTTTGTCGGGGAGCTGTTTTTT
cdr3_aa: CASSPLAGFVGELFF

v_call: TRBV19
d_call: .
j_call: TRBJ2-1
clone_size: few
cdr3_nt: TGTGCCACCCGAACCCTCTTTACCAATGAGCAGTTCTTC
cdr3_aa: CATRTLFTNEQFF

v_call: TRBV4-3
d_call: TRBD1
j_call: TRBJ2-4
clone_size: many
cdr3_nt: TGCGCCAGCAGCCAAGACCTTTCCTGGGGGACAGGCGGACGCATTCAGTACTTC
cdr3_aa: CASSQDLSWGTGGRIQYF

v_call: TRBV10-3
d_call: .
j_call: TRBJ2-5
clone_size: .
cdr3_nt: TGTGCCATCAGTGACTCAGCGATGGAGACCCAGTACTTC
cdr3_aa: CAISDSAMETQYF

v_call: TRBV7-2
d_call: .
j_call: TRBJ2-1
clone_size: many
cdr3_nt: TGTGCCAGCAGCTTAGACCGGGCCTTATACAATGAGCAGTTCTTC
cdr3_aa: CASSLDRALYNEQFF

v_call: TRBV10-2
d_call: TRBD1
j_call: TRBJ2-7
clone_size: many
cdr3_nt: TGCGCCAGCAGTGGTGGGACAGGGGTTTACGAGCAGTACTTC
cdr3_aa: CASSGGTGVYEQYF

v_call: TRBV7-2
d_call: TRBD1
j_call: TRBJ2-1
clone_size: .
cdr3_nt: TGTGCCAGCAGCTCGGACAGGACGTCCTACAATGAGCAGTTCTTC
cdr3_aa: CASSSDRTSYNEQFF

v_call: TRBV5-1
d_call: TRBD1
j_call: TRBJ2-5
clone_size: few
cdr3_nt: TGCGCCAGCTGTGACGAAAAGGACAGGGACTGGGAGACCCAGTACTTC
cdr3_aa: CASCDEKDRDWETQYF

v_call: TRBV12-3/TRBV12-4
d_call: .
j_call: TRBJ1-4
clone_size: .
cdr3_nt: TGTGCCAGCAGTTTGAAGGGCGGTCGGAATGAAAAACTGTTTTTT
cdr3_aa: CASSLKGGRNEKLFF

v_call: TRBV27
d_call: .
j_call: TRBJ2-1
clone_size: few
cdr3_nt: TGTGCCAGCAGCCGCCCCCTGGGGCGTATGACCTACAATGAGCAGTTCTTC
cdr3_aa: CASSRPLGRMTYNEQFF